A single sample is the source of the 6 T cell receptor beta chains below, sequenced in a study of blood T cells in healthy people across ages. A second PCR of 7 to 11 cycles used a sample-barcoded 5' primer and a J-beta primer mix. MiXCR was run by TCRdb on the 5' RACE reads, yielding one entry per CDR3 protein. The repertoire includes about 2 million distinct CDR3 sequences, 49% of them detected once, and less than 2.5% sits in the top ten. The material sequenced was blood. The receptors stem from a woman aged 40 to 50 in good health.

This clonotype was seen only a few times. V is TRBV5-1 and J is TRBJ2-3, with D tentatively TRBD2 (6 bases). The CDR3 length is 16 residues. CDR1 and CDR2 (germline): SGHRS, YFSETQ. V lost 4 bases and J 0 bases, leaving 15 bases between the germline ends. In DNA form, the CDR3 reads TGCGCCAGCAGCGGGGTACCGGGGGTAAGCACAGATACGCAGTATTTT. This sequence encodes CASSGVPGVSTDTQYF.

A few counts support this clonotype. Written as DNA, the CDR3 is TGTGCCAGCAGCCAAGGGACAGTCGTGCCAGATACGCAGTATTTT. Protein product: CASSQGTVVPDTQYF. The V call is TRBV4-2, the J call TRBJ2-3; tentative D call: TRBD1 (6 bases). In germline, CDR1 is LGHNA, CDR2 YNFKEQ. The CDR3 is 15 residues long. V was pared by 1 base and J by 4 bases, with 12 bases between.

This clonotype was observed once. The chain combines TRBV27 with TRBJ1-6, with D possibly matching TRBD1 (5 bases). This CDR3 is 16 amino acids long. Germline assignment: CDR1 MNHEY and CDR2 SMNVEV (reference sequence). Trimming took off 6 bases at V and 5 bases at J, with 17 bases between the two ends. The CDR3 DNA reads TGTGCCAGCAGAGGGGTACCGGGACTGGATAATTCACCCCTCCACTTT. Protein sequence: CASRGVPGLDNSPLHF.

V and J are TRBV28 and TRBJ1-6, with 9 bases identical to TRBD1. Trimming removed 6 bases from V and 9 bases from J; junction bases left unmatched: 9. The CDR3 spans 15 residues. CDR1 and CDR2 (germline): MDHEN, SYDVKM. CDR3 loop: CASRPGTGSSSPLHF. The CDR3 coding sequence is TGTGCCAGCAGGCCCGGGACAGGGTCTTCTTCACCCCTCCACTTT.

This clonotype was counted between two and nine times. The chain carries TRBV11-2 and TRBJ2-7; TRBD2 agrees at 10 bases. The CDR3 sequence is 16 residues long. From germline, CDR1 is SGHAT and CDR2 FQNNGV. With V trimmed by 4 bases and J by 0 bases, 6 bases remained unmatched. Here the CDR3 reads CASSSLAGDFSYEQYF. The DNA for the CDR3 is TGTGCCAGCAGCTCCCTAGCGGGGGACTTCTCCTACGAGCAGTACTTC.

This rearrangement joins TRBV7-8 to TRBJ1-1, with D uncertain. The germline V gene encodes CDR1 SGHVS and CDR2 FQNEAQ. This CDR3 comprises 16 residues. V was pared by 1 base and J by 0 bases, with 12 bases between. The CDR3: CASSLDGTAMNTEAFF. CDR3 DNA sequence: TGTGCCAGCAGCTTAGATGGAACAGCCATGAACACTGAAGCTTTCTTT.